Given below is one T cell receptor beta chain in context. Antigen: not known. Using its own MiXCR run on the reads, TCRdb lists one record per CDR3 protein. The sample carries about 570,000 distinct CDR3 sequences, about 39% recorded once. Germline-derived CDR1 and CDR2 are SGHAT and FQNNGV. V was pared by 6 bases and J by 4 bases, with 12 bases between. The CDR3 consists of 14 residues. This sample stems from a study of T cell repertoires in cytomegalovirus infection. This chain connects TRBV11-2 to TRBJ1-4; D perhaps matches TRBD1 (6 bases). This sample comprised cultured PBMCs, obtained from culture after CMV antigen stimulation. The origin of this receptor is a human donor in good health (CMV status not recorded). Some clones in this sample may be carry-over from other donors' samples. CDR3 residues: CASSLRTVNEKLFF. CDR3 bases: TGTGCCAGCAGTTTAAGGACAGTTAATGAAAAACTGTTTTTT.